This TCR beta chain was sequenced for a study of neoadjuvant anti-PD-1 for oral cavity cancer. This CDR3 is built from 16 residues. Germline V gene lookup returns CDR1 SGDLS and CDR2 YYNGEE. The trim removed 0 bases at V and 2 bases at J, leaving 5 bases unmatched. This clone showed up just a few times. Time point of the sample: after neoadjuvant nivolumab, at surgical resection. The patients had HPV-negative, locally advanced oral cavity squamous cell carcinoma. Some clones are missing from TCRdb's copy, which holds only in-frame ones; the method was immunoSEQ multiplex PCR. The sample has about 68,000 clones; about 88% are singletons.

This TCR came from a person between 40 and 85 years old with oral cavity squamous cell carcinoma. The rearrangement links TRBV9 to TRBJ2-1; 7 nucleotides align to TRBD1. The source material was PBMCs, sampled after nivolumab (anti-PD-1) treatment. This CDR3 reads CASSVEGGLTYNEQFF. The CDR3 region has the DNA TGTGCCAGCAGCGTAGAAGGGGGCCTCACCTACAATGAGCAGTTCTTC.